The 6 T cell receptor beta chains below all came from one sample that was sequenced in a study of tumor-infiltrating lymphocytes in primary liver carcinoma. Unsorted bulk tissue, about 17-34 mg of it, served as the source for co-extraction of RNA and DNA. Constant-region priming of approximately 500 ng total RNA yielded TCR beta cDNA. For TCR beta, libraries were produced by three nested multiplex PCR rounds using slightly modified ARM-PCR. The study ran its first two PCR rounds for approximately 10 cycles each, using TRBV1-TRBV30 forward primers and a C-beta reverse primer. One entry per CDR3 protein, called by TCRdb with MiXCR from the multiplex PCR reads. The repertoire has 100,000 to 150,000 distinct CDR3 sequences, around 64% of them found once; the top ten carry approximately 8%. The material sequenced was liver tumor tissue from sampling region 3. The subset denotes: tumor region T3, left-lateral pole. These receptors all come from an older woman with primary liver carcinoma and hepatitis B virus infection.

Here the CDR3 DNA reads TGTGCCAGCAACGGACCTACAGGGGCCACCTGGGGGGAGACCCAGTACTTC. Its protein product is CASNGPTGATWGETQYF. The J gene is TRBJ2-5, the V gene TRBV11-2; 7 bases line up with TRBD1. V was clipped by 7 bases and J by 5 bases; unmatched bases: 19. The germline gives CDR1 SGHAT, CDR2 FQNNGV. The CDR3 has 17 residues.

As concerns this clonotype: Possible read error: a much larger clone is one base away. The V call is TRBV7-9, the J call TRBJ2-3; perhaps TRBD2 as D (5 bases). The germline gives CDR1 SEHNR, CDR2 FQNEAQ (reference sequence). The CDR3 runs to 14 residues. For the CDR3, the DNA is TGTGCCAGCAGCTTAAGCGGAAGCACAGTTACGCAGTATTTT. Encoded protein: CASSLSGSTVTQYF.

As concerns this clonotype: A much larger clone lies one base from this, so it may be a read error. CDR3 sequence: CASSLKRGTPAGVTDTQYF. The CDR3 DNA follows: TGTGCCAGCAGTTTAAAAAGGGGAACCCCTGCGGGAGTAACAGATACGCAGTATTTT. The J gene is TRBJ2-3, the V gene TRBV12-3 or TRBV12-4; 7 nucleotides match TRBD2. The CDR3 runs 19 residues. V trimming: 2 bases; J trimming: 3 bases; junction bases outside the gene matches: 17.

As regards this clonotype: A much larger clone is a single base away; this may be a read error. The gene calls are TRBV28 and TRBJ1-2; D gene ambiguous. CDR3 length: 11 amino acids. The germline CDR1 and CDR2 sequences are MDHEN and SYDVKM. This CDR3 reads CASSLNYRYTF. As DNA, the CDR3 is TGTGCCAGCAGCCTCAACTATCGCTACACCTTC.

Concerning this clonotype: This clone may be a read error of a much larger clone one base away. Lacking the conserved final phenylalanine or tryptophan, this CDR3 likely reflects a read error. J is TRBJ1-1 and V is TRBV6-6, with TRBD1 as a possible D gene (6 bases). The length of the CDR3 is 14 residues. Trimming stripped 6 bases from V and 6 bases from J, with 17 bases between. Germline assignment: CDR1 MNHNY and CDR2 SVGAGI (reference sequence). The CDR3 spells CASSPHLQGAEAFS. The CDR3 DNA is TGTGCCAGCAGCCCACATCTACAGGGAGCTGAAGCTTTCTCT.

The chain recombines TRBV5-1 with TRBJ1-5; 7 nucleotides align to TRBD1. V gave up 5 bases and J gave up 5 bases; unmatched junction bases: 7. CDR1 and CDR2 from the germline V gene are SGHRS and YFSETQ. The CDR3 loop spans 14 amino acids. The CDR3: CASREGTADQPQHF. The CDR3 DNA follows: TGCGCCAGCAGGGAGGGGACAGCAGATCAGCCCCAGCATTTT.